This T cell receptor (beta chain) is drawn from a study of blood T cell repertoires in COVID-19. TCRdb's copy holds only in-frame clones and misses some; the assay was immunoSEQ multiplex PCR. The table shows 65,000 to 90,000 clones, with roughly four fifths occurring only once. The clonotype was recovered from a man aged 60 to 69 with acute or convalescent COVID-19. Sample: peripheral blood.

The CDR3, as DNA: TGCGCCAGCAGCCCGACTAGCGGGAGCCGGAATGAGCAGTTCTTC. Its translation: CASSPTSGSRNEQFF. The rearrangement joins TRBV5-1 to TRBJ2-1, with 12 positions matching TRBD2. CDR1 is SGHRS and CDR2 is YFSETQ in the germline V gene. The V and J ends lost 4 bases and 7 bases, in that order; junction bases with no gene match: 6. CDR3 length: 15 amino acids.